This TCR beta chain stems from a study of metastatic and nonmetastatic thyroid tumors. The junction had 3 bases not matched to a gene; V was cut back by 6 bases and J by 0 bases. The CDR3 contains 13 residues. CDR1 is DFQATT, CDR2 SNEGSKA, per germline (reference sequence). Not a single patient had been given any form of treatment at any point before undergoing thyroid surgery. TCRdb redid the clone calls on the PCR reads using MiXCR. The table has about 21,000 clones, about a quarter seen once; the top ten hold about 10%. The sequence came from a female donor with papillary thyroid cancer or a benign thyroid nodule (not recorded which). Some clones in this sample may be carry-over from other donors' samples. The rearrangement uses TRBV20-1 and TRBJ1-2; 8 nucleotides align to TRBD1. The specimen sequenced was tumor tissue. CDR3 amino acids: CSAGQGANYGYTF. The DNA for the CDR3 is TGCAGTGCCGGACAGGGAGCTAACTATGGCTACACCTTC.